Described below is a single T cell receptor beta chain sequence and its context. Some clones are missing from TCRdb's copy, which holds only in-frame ones; the method was immunoSEQ multiplex PCR. The sample has around 180,000 clones, 79% seen once. The data belong to a study of blood T cell repertoires in COVID-19. Study information: Specimens from acute and convalescent COVID-19 originated in the United States, Italy and Spain.

The material sequenced was peripheral blood. The clonotype comes from a man between 60 and 70 years old with active or convalescent COVID-19.

The CDR3 here is CASSPGGSTGELFF. DNA of the CDR3: TGTGCCAGCAGCCCGGGTGGTTCCACCGGGGAGCTGTTTTTT. The chain carries TRBV7-9 and TRBJ2-2; D gene uncertain. There are 14 residues in the CDR3. The germline V and J ends were trimmed by 5 bases and 4 bases, with 11 bases remaining between them. CDR1 is SEHNR, CDR2 FQNEAQ, per germline (reference sequence).